The 21 T cell receptor beta chains below come from one sample, sequenced in a study of high-grade serous ovarian cancer treatment subgroups. Tumor tissue was taken before any definitive surgery or chemotherapy was given. Produced via immunoSEQ multiplex PCR; TCRdb's table is partial and in-frame only. The table has roughly 5,300 clones, about 77% seen once. Material: tumor tissue. The receptor set was obtained from a human patient with high-grade serous ovarian cancer.

J is TRBJ2-1 and V is TRBV18; the D call may be TRBD1 or TRBD2 (5 bases each). This CDR3 comprises 16 residues. Trimming removed 3 bases from V and 7 bases from J, with 19 bases in between. The germline V gene has CDR1 KGHSH and CDR2 LQKENI. CDR3 loop: CASSPVTPGPGNEQFF. CDR3 bases: TGTGCCAGCTCACCCGTCACCCCGGGACCGGGAAATGAGCAGTTCTTC.

This chain connects TRBV6-5 to TRBJ2-7; no firm D call. The V end was cut by 10 bases, the J end by 3 bases, with 13 bases between. CDR1 is MNHEY and CDR2 is SVGAGI in the germline V gene. The CDR3 spans 12 residues. The CDR3 DNA reads TGTGCCACCCTGGGGATTGGCTACGAGCAGTACTTC. It specifies CATLGIGYEQYF.

The chain has TRBV18 and TRBJ1-1; no reliable D call. Germline CDR1 reads KGHSH; CDR2 reads LQKENI. The CDR3 is 12 residues long. V was cut by 2 bases and J by 8 bases, with 9 bases left in between. CDR3 sequence (DNA): TGTGCCAGCTCACCATTCGGACGGGAAGCTTTCTTT. Protein: CASSPFGREAFF.

Here the CDR3 reads CASSAPGQTNEKLFF. As DNA, the CDR3 is TGTGCCAGCAGTGCTCCGGGACAGACTAATGAAAAACTGTTTTTT. V and J are TRBV5-4 and TRBJ1-4; TRBD1 agrees at 7 bases. Germline trimming cut 5 bases from V and 2 bases from J; bases unmatched to any gene: 6. The CDR3 has 15 amino acids. The V gene's germline CDR1 is SGHNT and CDR2 YYREEE (reference sequence).

With respect to this clone: Germline is not matched at one junction end, which may reflect a read error. The chain joins TRBV13 to TRBJ2-3; 8 nucleotides match TRBD2. Per germline, CDR1 PRHDT and CDR2 FYEKMQ (reference sequence). This CDR3 region has 16 residues. The DNA for the CDR3 is TGTGCCAGCAGCGTAGGCCGGGGGGGAAACACAGATACGCAGTATTTT. Translated, it gives CASSVGRGGNTDTQYF.

J is TRBJ1-4 and V is TRBV5-1; D perhaps matches TRBD1 (5 bases). Germline V gene lookup returns CDR1 SGHRS and CDR2 YFSETQ. V was cut by 4 bases and J by 0 bases, with 10 bases left in between. The CDR3 is 15 amino acids. The CDR3 loop is CASSRTGATNEKLFF. Here the CDR3 DNA reads TGCGCCAGCAGCCGCACAGGAGCAACTAATGAAAAACTGTTTTTT.

J is TRBJ1-5 and V is TRBV11-2; 7 bases are a match to TRBD1. Germline CDR1 SGHAT, CDR2 FQNNGV. The V and J ends lost 0 bases and 2 bases, in that order; junction bases with no gene match: 7. The CDR3 loop spans 17 amino acids. CDR3 sequence (DNA): TGTGCCAGCAGCTTAGATGTGGCAGGGGGAGGCAATCAGCCCCAGCATTTT. The encoded protein is CASSLDVAGGGNQPQHF.

This chain connects TRBV4-1 to TRBJ1-2; D is unresolved. The CDR3 runs to 11 residues. Germline values: CDR1 MGHRA, CDR2 YSYEKL. Trimming shortened V by 1 base and J by 6 bases, and 3 bases separated the two germline ends. The CDR3 region has the DNA TGCGCCAGCAGCCAAGGAGATGGCTACACCTTC. It specifies CASSQGDGYTF.

This clone was picked up a small number of times. J is TRBJ1-2 and V is TRBV19; 8 positions agree with TRBD1. Germline V gene data show CDR1 as LNHDA and CDR2 as SQIVND (reference sequence). This CDR3 region has 14 residues. V lost 4 bases and J lost 7; bases outside the gene matches: 8. CDR3 protein: CASSTQGATGGYTF. CDR3 coding DNA: TGTGCCAGTAGTACCCAGGGGGCGACGGGTGGCTACACCTTC.

The chain employs TRBV4-3 and TRBJ2-2, with TRBD2 identical over 10 bases. J was trimmed by 0 bases and V by 4 bases; bases with no gene match: 11. This CDR3 comprises 19 residues. CDR1 and CDR2 from the germline V gene are LGHNA and YSLEER. The DNA for the CDR3 is TGCGCCAGCAGCCCGGGGCTAGCGGGGGCCCAATCGAACACCGGGGAGCTGTTTTTT. It translates to CASSPGLAGAQSNTGELFF.

This clone came up once. J is TRBJ1-2 and V is TRBV5-1, with 7 bases that match TRBD1. The CDR3 length is 15 residues. The junction had 8 bases not matched to a gene; V was cut back by 3 bases and J by 3 bases. Germline V lookup: CDR1 SGHRS, CDR2 YFSETQ. DNA for the CDR3: TGCGCCAGCAGCTCGTCCGGGACAGAGGACTATGGCTACACCTTC. It codes for CASSSSGTEDYGYTF.

Only one count was recorded for this clone. This chain links TRBV18 with TRBJ1-5, with 8 bases fitting TRBD1. CDR1 and CDR2 (germline): KGHSH, LQKENI. This CDR3 comprises 14 residues. The V gene end was trimmed by 5 bases and the J gene end by 7 bases; junction bases not matched to a gene: 7. In DNA form, the CDR3 reads TGTGCCAGCTCAAATTCTGGACAGGGCCAGCCCCAGCATTTT. The encoded protein is CASSNSGQGQPQHF.

The V and J genes are TRBV7-2 and TRBJ1-5, with unresolved D. The CDR3 is 15 amino acids. The germline gives CDR1 SGHTA, CDR2 FQGNSA. The V gene lost 3 bases and the J gene lost 5 bases, with 14 bases spanning the gap. Here the CDR3 DNA reads TGTGCCAGCAGCTTTAGGACGGGATCGGATCAGCCCCAGCATTTT. It encodes CASSFRTGSDQPQHF.

The chain carries TRBV6-1 and TRBJ2-1; unclear D gene. CDR3 length equals 13 residues. From germline, CDR1 is MNHNS and CDR2 SASEGT. V was cut by 3 bases and J by 4 bases, with 7 bases left in between. CDR3 coding DNA: TGTGCCAGCAGTGACCCCGTATACAATGAGCAGTTCTTC. It specifies CASSDPVYNEQFF.

This clone has just one count. This chain links TRBV14 with TRBJ1-4, with a tentative D call TRBD1 (6 bases). CDR1 is SGHDN and CDR2 is FVKESK in the germline V gene. CDR3 size: 15 residues. The ends were cut back, 1 base at V and 4 bases at J, with 10 bases in the middle. Here the CDR3 DNA reads TGTGCCAGCAGCCAAGTTTCAGGGGTTAATGAAAAACTGTTTTTT. This codes for CASSQVSGVNEKLFF.

The J gene is TRBJ2-2, the V gene TRBV4-2, with D perhaps matching TRBD2 (7 bases). There are 20 residues in the CDR3. V was pared by 0 bases and J by 0 bases, with 20 bases between. The V gene's germline CDR1 is LGHNA and CDR2 YNFKEQ. CDR3 amino acids: CASSQDRPKGGVANTGELFF. In DNA form, the CDR3 reads TGTGCCAGCAGCCAAGATCGTCCGAAGGGGGGGGTCGCGAACACCGGGGAGCTGTTTTTT.

This sequence joins TRBV19 and TRBJ1-4, with 8 bases identical to TRBD1. V dropped 4 bases and J dropped 3; count of bases not matched to a gene: 7. The germline V gene has CDR1 LNHDA and CDR2 SQIVND (reference sequence). There are 16 residues in the CDR3. The CDR3 coding sequence is TGTGCCAGTAGTAATCAACAGGGGGATGCTAATGAAAAACTGTTTTTT. As protein: CASSNQQGDANEKLFF. Variable domain in full (rest from reference TRBV19 and TRBJ1-4): DGGITQSPKYLFRKEGQNVTLSCEQNLNHDAMYWYRQDPGQGLRLIYYSQIVNDFQKGDIAEGYSVSREKKESFPLTVTSAQKNPTAFYLCASSNQQGDANEKLFFGSGTQLSVL.

This clone was seen a handful of times. This chain links TRBV30 with TRBJ2-5; D not resolved. Germline values: CDR1 GTSNPN, CDR2 SVGIG (reference sequence). The ends were cut back, 0 bases at V and 2 bases at J, with 7 bases in the middle. The CDR3 is 13 residues long. This CDR3 is CAWSVGLQETQYF. The CDR3 nucleotides read TGTGCCTGGAGTGTAGGGCTACAAGAGACCCAGTACTTC.

The rearrangement links TRBV6-6 to TRBJ1-5, with D possibly TRBD1 on 6 matching bases. Germline V gives CDR1 MNHNY, CDR2 SVGAGI (reference sequence). The CDR3 runs to 15 residues. Deletions cut 5 bases from V and 5 bases from J, with 16 bases between. CDR3 in DNA: TGTGCCAGCAGTCACAACAGGGTAAAGGATCAGCCCCAGCATTTT. Its translation: CASSHNRVKDQPQHF.

With respect to this clone: Germline is not matched at one junction end, which may reflect a read error. This rearrangement joins TRBV2 to TRBJ1-2; D unresolved. CDR1 is SNHLY and CDR2 is FYNNEI in the germline V gene. This CDR3 region has 12 residues. CDR3 nucleotide sequence: TGTGCCGGCAGTCGAGACGCCTATGGCTACACCTTC. Translated: CAGSRDAYGYTF.

In its sample, this clone was seen a few times. This chain links TRBV29-1 with TRBJ1-2; D not certain. The CDR3 totals 11 residues. The V end lost 7 bases, the J end lost 6 bases, and 12 bases lay between the germline ends. Germline V CDR1 and CDR2: SQVTM, ANQGSEA. For the CDR3, the DNA is TGCAGCGGATCTCCCACGAATGGCTACACCTTC. Protein product: CSGSPTNGYTF.